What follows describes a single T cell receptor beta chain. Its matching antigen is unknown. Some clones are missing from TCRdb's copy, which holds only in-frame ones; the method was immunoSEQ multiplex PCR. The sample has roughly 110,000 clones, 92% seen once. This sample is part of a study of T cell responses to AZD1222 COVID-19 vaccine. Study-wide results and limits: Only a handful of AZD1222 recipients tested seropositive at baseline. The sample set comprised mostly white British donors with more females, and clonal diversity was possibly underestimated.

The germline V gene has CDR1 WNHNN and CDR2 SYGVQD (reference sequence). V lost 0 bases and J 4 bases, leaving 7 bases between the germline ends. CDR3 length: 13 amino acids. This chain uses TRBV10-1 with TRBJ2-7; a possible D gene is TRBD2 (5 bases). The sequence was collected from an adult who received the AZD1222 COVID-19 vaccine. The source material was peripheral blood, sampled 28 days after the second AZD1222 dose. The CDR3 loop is CASSESPGYEQYF. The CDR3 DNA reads TGCGCCAGCAGTGAGTCCCCGGGGTACGAGCAGTACTTC.